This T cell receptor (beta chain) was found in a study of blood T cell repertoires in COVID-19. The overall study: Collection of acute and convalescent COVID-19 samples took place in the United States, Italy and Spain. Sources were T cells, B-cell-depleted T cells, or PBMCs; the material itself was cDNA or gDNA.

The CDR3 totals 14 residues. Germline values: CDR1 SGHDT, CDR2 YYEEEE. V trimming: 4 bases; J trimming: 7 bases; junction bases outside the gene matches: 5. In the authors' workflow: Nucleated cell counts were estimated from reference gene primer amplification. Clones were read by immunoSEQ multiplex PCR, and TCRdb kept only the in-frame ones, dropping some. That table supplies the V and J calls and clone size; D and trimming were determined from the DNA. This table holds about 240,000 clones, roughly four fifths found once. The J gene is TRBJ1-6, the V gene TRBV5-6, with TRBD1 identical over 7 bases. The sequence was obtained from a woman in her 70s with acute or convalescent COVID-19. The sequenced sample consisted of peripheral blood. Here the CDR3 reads CASSRDRNNSPLHF. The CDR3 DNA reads TGTGCCAGCAGCCGGGACAGAAACAATTCACCCCTCCACTTT.